The next 4 T cell receptor beta chains were all read from a single sample in a study of blood T cell repertoires in COVID-19. Generated by immunoSEQ multiplex PCR, the TCRdb table keeps only in-frame clones and is missing some. The table records 65,000 to 90,000 clones, around 80% of them present only once. Sample: peripheral blood. These receptors were taken from an elderly woman with acute or convalescent COVID-19.

V is TRBV29-1 and J is TRBJ2-3; TRBD2 agrees at 7 bases. Germline CDR1 reads SQVTM; CDR2 reads ANQGSEA. V lost 1 base to trimming and J lost 4 bases; unmatched junction nucleotides: 5. This CDR3 contains 14 residues. The CDR3 loop reads CSVEVNAGADTQYF. CDR3 in DNA: TGCAGCGTTGAAGTCAACGCGGGGGCAGATACGCAGTATTTT.

The rearrangement links TRBV28 to TRBJ1-1; D perhaps matches TRBD1 (5 bases). V dropped 4 bases and J dropped 3 bases, with 6 bases sitting between them. Per the germline V gene, CDR1 is MDHEN and CDR2 is SYDVKM. CDR3 length: 12 residues. This CDR3 is CASSSGYTEAFF. The CDR3 coding sequence is TGTGCCAGCAGTTCAGGGTACACTGAAGCTTTCTTT.

The chain combines TRBV12-5 with TRBJ2-2; 9 bases are shared with TRBD2. CDR3 size: 16 residues. Germline CDR1 and CDR2: LGHNT and FRNRAP. After removal of 6 bases from V and 7 bases from J, the junction contained 12 bases not matched to a gene. The CDR3 loop is CASGSYSGGHVGELFF. DNA of the CDR3: TGTGCTAGTGGCTCCTATAGCGGGGGTCACGTCGGGGAGCTGTTTTTT.

The J gene is TRBJ1-4, the V gene TRBV29-1, with D perhaps matching TRBD1 (5 bases). CDR1 is SQVTM and CDR2 is ANQGSEA in the germline V gene. The V end lost 3 bases, the J end lost 3 bases, and 11 bases lay between the germline ends. The CDR3 contains 14 residues. The CDR3 loop reads CSVEEGAPNEKLFF. The CDR3 DNA follows: TGCAGCGTTGAGGAAGGGGCACCTAATGAAAAACTGTTTTTT.